The clone carrying this T cell receptor (beta chain) was counted only a few times. Its cognate antigen is unknown. The data belong to a study of vaccination effects on CD4 cells after COVID-19. About the study: Within the ViraFEST assay, antigen-specific CD4+ T cells underwent expansion with viral peptide pools prior to sequencing.

Subsequent to a culture period of more than 8 days, CD4+ T cells were isolated. Neither prior SARS-CoV-2 infection nor positive nucleocapsid antibodies were present in the vaccine recipients. Cultures had half their medium replaced with IL-2 medium on days 3 and 7. General study findings and limits: Late in the post-vaccination period, infection-induced and vaccine-induced clones underwent marked clonal contraction.

Only in-frame clones appear in the TCRdb table, and some are missing; sequencing was by immunoSEQ multiplex PCR. In the table there are 37,000 or so clones, roughly 65% of which are singletons. Germline assignment: CDR1 WNHNN and CDR2 SYGVQD (reference sequence). V lost 6 bases to trimming and J lost 4 bases; unmatched junction nucleotides: 1. The CDR3 spans 13 residues. Sequences were derived from CD4+ T cells from PBMCs cultured without peptide, sampled before COVID-19 vaccination. The source is a human donor who received a COVID-19 vaccine. This chain connects TRBV10-1 to TRBJ2-1, with 9 bases fitting TRBD2. CDR3 loop: CASSLAGYNEQFF. In DNA, the CDR3 is TGCGCCAGCAGCCTAGCGGGGTACAATGAGCAGTTCTTC.